Below are 4 T cell receptor beta chains sequenced from a single sample in a study of post-analysis software for immune sequencing data. Study results and caveats: Patients used about 5 TRBV segments, including TRBV5-6, TRBV5-1 and TRBV20-1, more often than controls.

The authors incorporated unique molecular identifiers into the TCR beta cDNA libraries. TCRdb fed the PCR reads into MiXCR, producing one record per CDR3 protein. The data show 380,000 or so distinct CDR3 sequences, with less than 40% seen just once and around an eighth held by the top ten. Their antigens remain unidentified. Material for sequencing was blood. These receptors were collected from a girl aged 10-17 years with multiple sclerosis.

This sequence joins TRBV7-2 and TRBJ2-3, with TRBD2 matching 8 bases. Germline V gene data show CDR1 as SGHTA and CDR2 as FQGNSA. The V and J ends lost 5 bases and 8 bases, in that order; junction bases with no gene match: 15. The CDR3 totals 16 residues. CDR3 in DNA: TGTGCCAGCAGCCCCCCTTACGGACACCGGGGGGGTACGCAGTATTTT. The encoded protein is CASSPPYGHRGGTQYF.

J is TRBJ1-2 and V is TRBV12-3 or TRBV12-4; 7 bases match TRBD1. CDR3 length: 14 residues. V lost 6 bases, J lost 5 bases, and 9 bases stayed unmatched. Written as DNA, the CDR3 is TGTGCCAGCAGGGGGGACAGTCTACTTTATGGCTACACCTTC. The encoded protein is CASRGDSLLYGYTF.

The V gene is TRBV29-1, the J gene TRBJ1-5; 9 nucleotides agree with TRBD1. Trimming cost V 5 bases and J 1 base; bases outside gene matches: 12. Germline lookup yields CDR1 SQVTM and CDR2 ANQGSEA. The CDR3 length is 17 residues. CDR3 sequence (DNA): TGCAGCGTTATACCGGGACAGGGAAGAGGGAGCAATCAGCCCCAGCATTTT. The encoded protein is CSVIPGQGRGSNQPQHF.

This rearrangement joins TRBV6-6 to TRBJ2-3, with TRBD1 identical over 8 bases. CDR1 is MNHNY and CDR2 is SVGAGI in the germline V gene (reference sequence). V was pared by 8 bases and J by 1 base, with 8 bases of the junction left unmatched. The CDR3 contains 15 residues. CDR3 DNA: TGTGCCAGCGGAGAGCCGGACAGGGGCACAGATACGCAGTATTTT. It codes for CASGEPDRGTDTQYF.